This TCR beta chain was captured in a study of radiotherapy plus CTLA-4 blockade in lung cancer. The protocol was immunoSEQ multiplex PCR, while the TCRdb copy is restricted to in-frame clones and leaves out a portion. This sample has 24,000 or so clones; around 70% occur once, and the top ten carry approximately 3.3%. Study-wide points: In blood, TCR clones derived from the tumor expanded after radiotherapy plus ipilimumab.

Remarks on this clone: Its antigen is not known.

Specimen: peripheral blood, collected from a patient treated with radiotherapy plus ipilimumab. The TCR sequence derives from a human donor with non-small cell lung cancer whose response to radiotherapy plus ipilimumab could not be evaluated.

The CDR3 DNA is TGTGCCAGCTCAACGAGGGGACAGGGTACCGGGGAGCTGTTTTTT. This encodes CASSTRGQGTGELFF. The genes are TRBV18 and TRBJ2-2; 9 bases agree with TRBD1. The CDR3 length is 15 residues. With 5 bases clipped from V and 5 bases from J, the junction kept 6 bases outside the gene matches. Germline-derived CDR1 and CDR2 are KGHSH and LQKENI.